A selection of T cell receptor beta chains follows, all from one sample in a study of OX40 agonist ivuxolimab in advanced cancers. Generated by immunoSEQ multiplex PCR, the TCRdb table keeps only in-frame clones and is missing some. The sample lists 74,000 or so clones; 86% were seen once. The sequencing used CD4+ or CD8+ T cells sorted from blood, collected in a trial of the OX40 agonist ivuxolimab. The receptors come from an adult with an advanced solid tumor such as melanoma, head and neck, liver or kidney cancer. Each CDR3 is given with its conserved first and last residue. A D gene is named only where the DNA matches it firmly. Part of the rows lack a size; the others show once, few, many or a class for expanded clones.

clone size,D gene,J gene,V gene,CDR3 length,CDR3 protein,CDR3 DNA
NA,TRBD2,TRBJ2-3,TRBV7-3,17,CASSLGTSGSGTDTQYF,TGTGCCAGCAGTTTAGGGACTAGCGGGAGTGGTACAGATACGCAGTATTTT
NA,NA,TRBJ1-5,TRBV27,14,CASASRGLRQPQHF,TGTGCCAGCGCTTCCAGGGGACTTCGGCAGCCCCAGCATTTT
NA,NA,TRBJ2-7,TRBV6-5,14,CASTNPGPNYEQYF,TGTGCCAGCACTAACCCGGGGCCCAACTACGAGCAGTACTTC
few,NA,TRBJ2-7,TRBV21-1,11,CASSGGYEQYF,TGTGCCAGCAGCGGAGGCTACGAGCAGTACTTC
once,NA,TRBJ2-5,TRBV5-1,14,CASSLSGDGETQYF,TGCGCCAGCAGCTTAAGTGGGGATGGTGAGACCCAGTACTTC
few,NA,TRBJ1-6,TRBV4-1,17,CASSQAPGSRRGSPLHF,TGCGCCAGCAGCCAGGCCCCGGGAAGCCGGCGGGGCTCACCCCTCCACTTT
NA,NA,TRBJ2-3,TRBV6-5,14,CASRWTLSTDTQYF,TGTGCCAGCAGGTGGACACTTAGCACAGATACGCAGTATTTT
NA,TRBD1,TRBJ2-1,TRBV7-2,13,CASSSDRLNEQFF,TGTGCCAGCAGCTCGGACAGGCTCAATGAGCAGTTCTTC
NA,TRBD1,TRBJ1-5,TRBV6-1,11,CARTGDQPQHF,TGTGCCAGGACAGGGGACCAGCCCCAGCATTTT
NA,TRBD2,TRBJ2-1,TRBV7-9,19,CASSLVGTSGVGSYNEQFF,TGTGCCAGCAGCTTAGTTGGGACTAGCGGGGTTGGCTCCTACAATGAGCAGTTCTTC
NA,NA,TRBJ2-2,TRBV27,15,CASRRAGGNTGELFF,TGTGCCAGCAGGCGGGCCGGAGGGAACACCGGGGAGCTGTTTTTT
NA,TRBD1,TRBJ1-2,TRBV5-4,13,CASSPDRVSGYTF,TGTGCCAGCAGCCCGGACAGGGTTTCTGGCTACACCTTC
NA,NA,TRBJ2-7,TRBV4-1,14,CASSLGVGIYEQCF,TGCGCCAGCAGCCTGGGAGTAGGTATCTACGAGCAGTGCTTC
NA,TRBD2,TRBJ2-5,TRBV29-1,16,CSVDSWTSGREETQYF,TGCAGCGTTGATTCTTGGACTAGCGGGAGGGAAGAGACCCAGTACTTC
NA,NA,TRBJ2-7,TRBV27,15,CASSLGLNFPYEQYF,TGTGCCAGCAGCCTTGGACTCAACTTCCCCTACGAGCAGTACTTC
NA,TRBD1,TRBJ1-5,TRBV5-1,16,CASSLYPDRVGQPQHF,TGCGCCAGCAGCTTGTACCCCGACAGGGTCGGTCAGCCCCAGCATTTT
NA,NA,TRBJ1-4,TRBV18,14,CASSRGRQDEKLFF,TGTGCCAGCTCCAGGGGCAGGCAGGATGAAAAACTGTTTTTT
NA,TRBD1,TRBJ2-3,TRBV19,14,CASRDRGKADTQYF,TGTGCCAGTAGGGACAGGGGAAAAGCAGATACGCAGTATTTT
NA,NA,TRBJ1-6,TRBV10-2,12,CASRPDNSPLHF,TGCGCCAGCAGGCCAGATAATTCACCCCTCCACTTT
once,NA,TRBJ2-2,TRBV6-4,14,CASKFEANTGELFF,TGTGCCAGCAAGTTCGAGGCGAACACCGGGGAGCTGTTTTTT
NA,NA,TRBJ1-4,TRBV5-5,17,CASSFISRTGGNEKLFF,TGTGCCAGCAGCTTTATCTCAAGGACGGGGGGCAATGAAAAACTGTTTTTT
NA,TRBD2,TRBJ2-3,TRBV18,17,CASSPPKGAGGADTQYF,TGTGCCAGCTCACCTCCGAAGGGAGCGGGGGGTGCAGATACGCAGTATTTT
NA,NA,TRBJ2-1,TRBV4-1,15,CASSQAGLSYNEQFF,TGCGCCAGCAGCCAGGCGGGACTTTCCTACAATGAGCAGTTCTTC
NA,NA,TRBJ1-1,TRBV27,14,CASSDRFWNTEAFF,TGTGCCAGCAGTGACAGGTTTTGGAACACTGAAGCTTTCTTT
NA,TRBD2,TRBJ2-2,TRBV14,17,CASSQDPAGYNTGELFF,TGTGCCAGCAGCCAAGATCCAGCGGGGTACAACACCGGGGAGCTGTTTTTT
NA,TRBD2,TRBJ2-5,TRBV5-1,14,CASSQTSVEETQYF,TGCGCCAGCAGCCAGACTAGCGTAGAAGAGACCCAGTACTTC
NA,TRBD2,TRBJ2-3,TRBV9,14,CASRAGVGTDTQYF,TGTGCCAGCAGAGCGGGAGTTGGCACAGATACGCAGTATTTT
NA,NA,TRBJ1-2,TRBV5-1,14,CASSLDSKNYGYTF,TGCGCCAGCAGCTTGGACAGTAAAAACTATGGCTACACCTTC
once,TRBD2,TRBJ2-3,TRBV7-3,15,CASSNLAGSIDTQYF,TGTGCCAGCAGCAACCTAGCGGGGTCAATAGATACGCAGTATTTT
NA,NA,TRBJ1-2,TRBV10-3,15,CAISESQGYAYGYTF,TGTGCCATCAGTGAGTCTCAGGGGTATGCCTATGGCTACACCTTC
NA,NA,TRBJ1-5,TRBV5-6,15,CASSRLGYSNQPQHF,TGTGCCAGCAGCCGGTTAGGATATAGCAATCAGCCCCAGCATTTT
NA,NA,TRBJ2-7,TRBV6-5,14,CASSSIGGSYEQYF,TGTGCCAGCAGTTCGATAGGGGGGTCCTACGAGCAGTACTTC
NA,NA,TRBJ2-1,TRBV11-2,13,CASSPRLVNEQFF,TGTGCCAGCAGCCCTCGACTAGTCAATGAGCAGTTCTTC
NA,TRBD2,TRBJ2-3,TRBV28,17,CASSPYSGGGLTDTQYF,TGTGCCAGCAGTCCCTACTCAGGCGGGGGGCTAACAGATACGCAGTATTTT